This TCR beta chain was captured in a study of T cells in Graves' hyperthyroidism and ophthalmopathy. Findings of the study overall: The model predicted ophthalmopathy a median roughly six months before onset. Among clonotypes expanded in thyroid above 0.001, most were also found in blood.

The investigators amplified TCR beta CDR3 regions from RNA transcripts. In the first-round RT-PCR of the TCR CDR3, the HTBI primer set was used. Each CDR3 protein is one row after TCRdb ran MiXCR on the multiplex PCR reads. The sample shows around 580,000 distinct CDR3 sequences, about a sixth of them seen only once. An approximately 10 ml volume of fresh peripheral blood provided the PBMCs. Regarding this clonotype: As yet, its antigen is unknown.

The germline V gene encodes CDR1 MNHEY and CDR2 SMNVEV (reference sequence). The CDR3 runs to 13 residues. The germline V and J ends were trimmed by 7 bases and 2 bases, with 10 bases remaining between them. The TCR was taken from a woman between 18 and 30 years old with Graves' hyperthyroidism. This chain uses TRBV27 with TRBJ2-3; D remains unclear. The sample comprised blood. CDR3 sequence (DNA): TGTGCCAGCATCCAACCGAACACAGATACGCAGTATTTT. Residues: CASIQPNTDTQYF.